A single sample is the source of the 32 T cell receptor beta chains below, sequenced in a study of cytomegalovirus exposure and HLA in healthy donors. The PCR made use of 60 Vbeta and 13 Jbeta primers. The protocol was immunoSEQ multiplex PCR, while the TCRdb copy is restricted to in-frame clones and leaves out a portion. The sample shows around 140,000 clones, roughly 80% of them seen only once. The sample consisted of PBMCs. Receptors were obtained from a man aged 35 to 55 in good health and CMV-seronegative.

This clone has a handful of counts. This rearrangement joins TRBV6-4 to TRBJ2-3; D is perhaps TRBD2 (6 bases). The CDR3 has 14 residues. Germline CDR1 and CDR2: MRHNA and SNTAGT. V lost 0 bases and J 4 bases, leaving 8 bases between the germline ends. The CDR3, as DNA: TGTGCCAGCAGTGACTCGGAGGGGCCAGATACGCAGTATTTT. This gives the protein CASSDSEGPDTQYF.

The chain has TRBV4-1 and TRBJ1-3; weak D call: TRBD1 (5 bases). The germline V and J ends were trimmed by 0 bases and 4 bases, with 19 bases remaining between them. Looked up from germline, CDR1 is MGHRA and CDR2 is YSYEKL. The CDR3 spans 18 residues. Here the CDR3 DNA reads TGCGCCAGCAGCCAAGAAGCAGGACACGACGTTGCAGGAAACACCATATATTTT. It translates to CASSQEAGHDVAGNTIYF.

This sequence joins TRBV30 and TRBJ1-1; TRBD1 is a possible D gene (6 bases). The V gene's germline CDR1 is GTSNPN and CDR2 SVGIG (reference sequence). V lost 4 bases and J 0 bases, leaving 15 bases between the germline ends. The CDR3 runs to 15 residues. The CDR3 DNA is TGTGCCTGGATCGGTCTCAGGGGTCTGAACACTGAAGCTTTCTTT. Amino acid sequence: CAWIGLRGLNTEAFF.

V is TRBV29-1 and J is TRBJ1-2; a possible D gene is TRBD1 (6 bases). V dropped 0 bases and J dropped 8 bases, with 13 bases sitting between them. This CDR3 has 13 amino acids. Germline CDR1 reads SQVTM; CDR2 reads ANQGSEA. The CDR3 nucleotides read TGCAGCGTTGAAGACAGGGGTAGTCACGGCTACACCTTC. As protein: CSVEDRGSHGYTF.

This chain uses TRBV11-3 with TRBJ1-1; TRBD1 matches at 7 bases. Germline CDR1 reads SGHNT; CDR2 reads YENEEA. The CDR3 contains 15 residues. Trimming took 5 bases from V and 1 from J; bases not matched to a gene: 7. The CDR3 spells CASSPTTGQNTEAFF. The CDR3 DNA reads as TGTGCCAGCAGCCCCACGACAGGGCAGAACACTGAAGCTTTCTTT.

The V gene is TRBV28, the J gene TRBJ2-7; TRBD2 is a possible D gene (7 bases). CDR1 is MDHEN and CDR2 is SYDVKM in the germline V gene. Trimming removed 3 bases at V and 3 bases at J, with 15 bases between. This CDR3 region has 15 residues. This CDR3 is CASSLRGGNRYEQYF. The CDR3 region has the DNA TGTGCCAGCAGTTTGAGGGGGGGCAACCGCTACGAGCAGTACTTC.

The CDR3 sequence is CASSPPAGGYEQYF. As DNA, the CDR3 is TGTGCCAGCAGCCCACCCGCGGGCGGCTACGAGCAGTACTTC. This chain uses TRBV11-2 with TRBJ2-7, with D possibly being TRBD2 (5 bases). Looked up from germline, CDR1 is SGHAT and CDR2 is FQNNGV. The CDR3 consists of 14 residues. V lost 5 bases, J lost 3 bases, and 14 bases lay in between.

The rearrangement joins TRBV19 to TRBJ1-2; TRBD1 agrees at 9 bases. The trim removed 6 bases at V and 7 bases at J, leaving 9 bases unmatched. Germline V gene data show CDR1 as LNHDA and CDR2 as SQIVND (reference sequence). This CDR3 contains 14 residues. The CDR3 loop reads CASSLTGTGRGYTF. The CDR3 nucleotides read TGTGCCAGTAGCCTCACCGGGACAGGGCGTGGCTACACCTTC.

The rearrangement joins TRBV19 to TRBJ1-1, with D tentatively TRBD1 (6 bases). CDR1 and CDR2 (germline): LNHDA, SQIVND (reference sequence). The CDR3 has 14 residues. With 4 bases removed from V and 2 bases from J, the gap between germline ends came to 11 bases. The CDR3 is CASSKGHYNTEAFF. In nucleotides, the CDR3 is TGTGCCAGTAGTAAGGGACACTATAACACTGAAGCTTTCTTT. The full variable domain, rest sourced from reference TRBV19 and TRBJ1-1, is DGGITQSPKYLFRKEGQNVTLSCEQNLNHDAMYWYRQDPGQGLRLIYYSQIVNDFQKGDIAEGYSVSREKKESFPLTVTSAQKNPTAFYLCASSKGHYNTEAFFGQGTRLTVV.

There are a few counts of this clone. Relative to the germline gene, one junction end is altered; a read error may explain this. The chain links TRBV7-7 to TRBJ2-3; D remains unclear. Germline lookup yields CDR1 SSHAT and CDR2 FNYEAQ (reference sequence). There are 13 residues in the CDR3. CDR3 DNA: TGTGCTAGCAGCTTCAACCGAGCAGATACGCAGTATTTT. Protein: CASSFNRADTQYF. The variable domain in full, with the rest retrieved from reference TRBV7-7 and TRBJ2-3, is GAGVSQSPRYKVTKRGQDVTLRCDPISSHATLYWYQQALGQGPEFLTYFNYEAQPDKSGLPSDRFSAERPEGSISTLTIQRTEQRDSAMYRCASSFNRADTQYFGPGTRLTVL.

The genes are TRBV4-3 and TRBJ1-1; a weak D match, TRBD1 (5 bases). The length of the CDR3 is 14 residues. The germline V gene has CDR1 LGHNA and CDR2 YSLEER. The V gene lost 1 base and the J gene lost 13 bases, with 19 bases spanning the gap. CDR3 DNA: TGCGCCAGCAGCCAAGTCGGGACTCCGGGGAGTGGTTTCTTT. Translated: CASSQVGTPGSGFF.

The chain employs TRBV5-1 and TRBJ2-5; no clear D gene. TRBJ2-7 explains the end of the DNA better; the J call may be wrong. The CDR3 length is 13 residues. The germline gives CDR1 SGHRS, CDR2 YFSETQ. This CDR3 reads CASSLAGRSEQYF. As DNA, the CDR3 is TGCGCCAGCAGCTTGGCCGGAAGGAGCGAGCAGTACTTC.

CDR3 sequence: CASSPARQGAARNTEAFF. As DNA, the CDR3 is TGCGCCAGCAGCCCCGCAAGACAGGGGGCGGCGAGGAACACTGAAGCTTTCTTT. This chain links TRBV5-1 with TRBJ1-1, with 10 bases identical to TRBD1. The CDR3 is 18 amino acids. The junction had 13 bases not matched to a gene; V was cut back by 4 bases and J by 1 base. Germline CDR1 and CDR2: SGHRS and YFSETQ.

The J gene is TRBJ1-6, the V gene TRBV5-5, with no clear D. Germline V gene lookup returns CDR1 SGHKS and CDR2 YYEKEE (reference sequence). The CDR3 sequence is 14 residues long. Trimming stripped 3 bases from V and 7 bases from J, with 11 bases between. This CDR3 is CASSSNAGNSPLHF. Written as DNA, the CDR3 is TGTGCCAGCAGCTCCAATGCGGGGAATTCACCCCTCCACTTT.

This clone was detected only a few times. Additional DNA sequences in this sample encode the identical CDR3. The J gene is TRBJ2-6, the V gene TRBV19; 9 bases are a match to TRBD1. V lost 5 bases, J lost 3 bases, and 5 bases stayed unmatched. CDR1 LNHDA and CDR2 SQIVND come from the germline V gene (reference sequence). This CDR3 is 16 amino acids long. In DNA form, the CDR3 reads TGTGCCAGTAGTGGTACAGGGGGCGGTGGGGCCAACGTCCTGACTTTC. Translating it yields CASSGTGGGGANVLTF.

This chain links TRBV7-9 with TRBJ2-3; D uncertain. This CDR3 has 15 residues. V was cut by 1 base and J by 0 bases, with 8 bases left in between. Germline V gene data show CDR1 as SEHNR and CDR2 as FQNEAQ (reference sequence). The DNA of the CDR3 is TGTGCCAGCAGCTTAGTCGGTCGAAGCACAGATACGCAGTATTTT. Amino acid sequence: CASSLVGRSTDTQYF. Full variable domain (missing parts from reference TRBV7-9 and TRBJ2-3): DTGVSQNPRHKITKRGQNVTFRCDPISEHNRLYWYRQTLGQGPEFLTYFQNEAQLEKSRLLSDRFSAERPKGSFSTLEIQRTEQGDSAMYLCASSLVGRSTDTQYFGPGTRLTVL.

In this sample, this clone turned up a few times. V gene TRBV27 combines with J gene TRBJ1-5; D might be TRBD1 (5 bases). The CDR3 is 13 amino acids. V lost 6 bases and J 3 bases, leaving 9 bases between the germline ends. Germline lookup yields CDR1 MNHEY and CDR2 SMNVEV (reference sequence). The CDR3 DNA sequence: TGTGCCAGCAGGGGACTGCTCAATCAGCCCCAGCATTTT. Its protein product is CASRGLLNQPQHF.

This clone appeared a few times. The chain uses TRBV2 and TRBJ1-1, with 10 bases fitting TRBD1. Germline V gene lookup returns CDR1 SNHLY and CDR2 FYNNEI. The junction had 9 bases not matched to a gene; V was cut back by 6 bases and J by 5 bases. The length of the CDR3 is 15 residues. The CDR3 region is CASRTPGQGRTEAFF. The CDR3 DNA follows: TGTGCCAGCAGGACCCCGGGACAGGGGAGGACTGAAGCTTTCTTT.

DNA of the CDR3: TGTGCCAGCAGCGTAGGGAGCAACAACTACAATGAGCAGTTCTTC. As protein: CASSVGSNNYNEQFF. The chain uses TRBV9 and TRBJ2-1; no definite D call. Per the germline V gene, CDR1 is SGDLS and CDR2 is YYNGEE. The V end was cut by 0 bases, the J end by 3 bases, with 10 bases between. The length of the CDR3 is 15 residues.

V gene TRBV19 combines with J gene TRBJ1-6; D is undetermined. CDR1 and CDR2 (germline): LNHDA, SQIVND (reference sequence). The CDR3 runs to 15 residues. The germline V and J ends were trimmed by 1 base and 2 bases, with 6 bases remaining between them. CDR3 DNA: TGTGCCAGTAGTATAGGGAGGGCCTATAATTCACCCCTCCACTTT. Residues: CASSIGRAYNSPLHF. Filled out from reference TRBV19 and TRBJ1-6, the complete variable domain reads DGGITQSPKYLFRKEGQNVTLSCEQNLNHDAMYWYRQDPGQGLRLIYYSQIVNDFQKGDIAEGYSVSREKKESFPLTVTSAQKNPTAFYLCASSIGRAYNSPLHFGNGTRLTVT.

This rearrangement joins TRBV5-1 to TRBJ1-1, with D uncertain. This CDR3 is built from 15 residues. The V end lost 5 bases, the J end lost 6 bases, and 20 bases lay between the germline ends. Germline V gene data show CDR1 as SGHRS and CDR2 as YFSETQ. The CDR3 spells CASRLAPDLRAEAFF. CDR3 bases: TGCGCCAGCAGGTTAGCCCCAGATTTAAGAGCTGAAGCTTTCTTT.

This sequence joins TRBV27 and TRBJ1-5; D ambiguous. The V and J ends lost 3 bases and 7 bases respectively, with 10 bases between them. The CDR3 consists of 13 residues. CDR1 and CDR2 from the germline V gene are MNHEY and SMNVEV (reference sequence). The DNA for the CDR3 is TGTGCCAGCAGTTTCAGGTTGAACCAGCCCCAGCATTTT. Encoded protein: CASSFRLNQPQHF.

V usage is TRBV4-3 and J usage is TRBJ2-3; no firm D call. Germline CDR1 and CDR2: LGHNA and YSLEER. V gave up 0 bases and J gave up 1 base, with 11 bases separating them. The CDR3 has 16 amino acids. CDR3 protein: CASSQDISSGTDTQYF. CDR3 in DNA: TGCGCCAGCAGCCAAGATATTAGCTCAGGCACAGATACGCAGTATTTT.

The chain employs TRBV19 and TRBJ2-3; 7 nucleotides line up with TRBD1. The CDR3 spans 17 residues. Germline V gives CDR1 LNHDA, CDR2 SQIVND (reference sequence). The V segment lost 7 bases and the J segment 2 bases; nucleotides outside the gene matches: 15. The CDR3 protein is CASTKPLGQDPTDTQYF. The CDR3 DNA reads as TGTGCCAGTACCAAGCCCCTCGGACAGGACCCCACAGATACGCAGTATTTT.

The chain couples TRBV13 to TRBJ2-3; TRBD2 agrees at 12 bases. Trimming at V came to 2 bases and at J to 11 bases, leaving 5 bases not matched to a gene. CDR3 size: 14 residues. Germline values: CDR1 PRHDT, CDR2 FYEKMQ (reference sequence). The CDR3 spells CASSLLAGGRKQYF. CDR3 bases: TGTGCCAGCAGCTTACTAGCGGGGGGGCGAAAGCAGTATTTT.

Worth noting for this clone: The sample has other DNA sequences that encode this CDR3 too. CDR3 sequence reads: CASSSTGGGYGYTF. CDR3 nucleotide sequence: TGTGCCAGCAGTTCAACAGGGGGTGGGTATGGCTACACCTTC. J is TRBJ1-2 and V is TRBV28; TRBD1 agrees at 8 bases. The CDR3 consists of 14 residues. V dropped 4 bases and J dropped 5; count of bases not matched to a gene: 6. Germline V gene sequence: CDR1 MDHEN, CDR2 SYDVKM.

CDR3 sequence reads: CASSIFGGPSGANVLTF. CDR3 nucleotides: TGTGCCAGTAGTATATTCGGGGGGCCATCTGGGGCCAACGTCCTGACTTTC. The J gene is TRBJ2-6, the V gene TRBV19; D might be TRBD2 (7 bases). The CDR3 runs to 17 residues. V lost 2 bases and J lost 1, with 12 bases in between. Germline assignment: CDR1 LNHDA and CDR2 SQIVND (reference sequence). The full variable domain, its missing parts supplied by reference TRBV19 and TRBJ2-6, is DGGITQSPKYLFRKEGQNVTLSCEQNLNHDAMYWYRQDPGQGLRLIYYSQIVNDFQKGDIAEGYSVSREKKESFPLTVTSAQKNPTAFYLCASSIFGGPSGANVLTFGAGSRLTVL.

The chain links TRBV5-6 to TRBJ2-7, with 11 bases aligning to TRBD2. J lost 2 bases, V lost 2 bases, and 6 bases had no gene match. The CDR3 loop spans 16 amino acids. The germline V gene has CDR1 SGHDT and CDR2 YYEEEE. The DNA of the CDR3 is TGTGCCAGCAGCTTACGCACTAGCGGGGGCCCCTACGAGCAGTACTTC. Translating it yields CASSLRTSGGPYEQYF.

In DNA, the CDR3 is TGTGCCAGCACCGACACCCACAGGATCTCCTACGAGCAGTACTTC. Protein sequence: CASTDTHRISYEQYF. This chain uses TRBV28 with TRBJ2-7, with a possible D match to TRBD1 (5 bases). Germline-derived CDR1 and CDR2 are MDHEN and SYDVKM. The V and J ends lost 7 bases and 0 bases respectively, with 16 bases between them. The CDR3 is 15 amino acids.

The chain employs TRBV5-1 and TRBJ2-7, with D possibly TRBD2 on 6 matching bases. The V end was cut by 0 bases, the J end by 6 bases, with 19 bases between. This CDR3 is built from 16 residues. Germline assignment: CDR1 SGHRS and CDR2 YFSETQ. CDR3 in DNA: TGCGCCAGCAGCTTGGACCCCGGGAGCCCCTTAACCGAGCAGTACTTC. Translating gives CASSLDPGSPLTEQYF.

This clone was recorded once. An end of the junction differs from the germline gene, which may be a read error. The CDR3 here is CASSVGGNTVYF. In DNA, the CDR3 is TGTGCCAGCAGCGTAGGAGGAAACACCGTATATTTT. The V and J genes are TRBV9 and TRBJ1-3; no definite D call. This CDR3 comprises 12 residues. The V gene's germline CDR1 is SGDLS and CDR2 YYNGEE. Full variable domain (rest looked up from reference TRBV9 and TRBJ1-3): DSGVTQTPKHLITATGQRVTLRCSPRSGDLSVYWYQQSLDQGLQFLIQYYNGEERAKGNILERFSAQQFPDLHSELNLSSLELGDSALYFCASSVGGNTVYFGEGSWLTVV.

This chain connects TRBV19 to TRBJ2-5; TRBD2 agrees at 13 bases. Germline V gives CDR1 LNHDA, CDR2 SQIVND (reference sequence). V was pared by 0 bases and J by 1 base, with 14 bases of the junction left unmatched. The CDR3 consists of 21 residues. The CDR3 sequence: CASSIDLSGTSGAPRQETQYF. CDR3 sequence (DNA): TGTGCCAGTAGTATAGATCTATCCGGGACTAGCGGGGCACCACGCCAAGAGACCCAGTACTTC. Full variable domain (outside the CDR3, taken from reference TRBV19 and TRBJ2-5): DGGITQSPKYLFRKEGQNVTLSCEQNLNHDAMYWYRQDPGQGLRLIYYSQIVNDFQKGDIAEGYSVSREKKESFPLTVTSAQKNPTAFYLCASSIDLSGTSGAPRQETQYFGPGTRLLVL.